The 24 T cell receptor beta chains below were found in one sample sequenced in a study of vaccination effects on CD4 cells after COVID-19. TCRdb's table, derived via immunoSEQ multiplex PCR, lists solely in-frame clones and lacks some. The repertoire holds about 63,000 clones, with 75% as singletons. Their recognized antigens are unknown. Antigen-specific CD4+ T cells were expanded (with viral peptide pools) by the ViraFEST assay ahead of sequencing. Scientists isolated CD4+ T cells after an approximately 10-day culture period ended. Each vaccine recipient was nucleocapsid antibody negative and had no prior SARS-CoV-2 infection. This specimen consisted of CD4+ T cells from PBMCs cultured with HCoV-OC43 spike peptides, obtained before COVID-19 vaccination. This sample's subset: HCoV-OC43 spike overlapping peptide pool stimulation. The receptors were sampled from a human donor who received a COVID-19 vaccine.

The chain couples TRBV7-3 to TRBJ2-3; D is unclear. This CDR3 spans 13 amino acids. Germline CDR1 reads SGHTA; CDR2 reads FQGTGA. Trimming left V 2 bases short and J 1 base short, with 4 bases between. CDR3 DNA sequence: TGTGCCAGCAGCTTAGTAGGCACAGATACGCAGTATTTT. Translating it yields CASSLVGTDTQYF.

This clone has only a few counts. The genes are TRBV7-2 and TRBJ1-5; D is undetermined. The CDR3 loop spans 13 amino acids. Germline CDR1 reads SGHTA; CDR2 reads FQGNSA. V lost 4 bases and J lost 3, with 7 bases in between. CDR3 protein: CASSSDFNQPQHF. DNA for the CDR3: TGTGCCAGCAGCTCTGACTTCAATCAGCCCCAGCATTTT. The entire variable domain, with the rest obtained from reference TRBV7-2 and TRBJ1-5, is as follows: GAGVSQSPSNKVTEKGKDVELRCDPISGHTALYWYRQSLGQGLEFLIYFQGNSAPDKSGLPSDRFSAERTGGSVSTLTIQRTQQEDSAVYLCASSSDFNQPQHFGDGTRLSIL.

This clone was counted only a few times. The chain recombines TRBV2 with TRBJ2-5; D call uncertain. The germline V and J ends were trimmed by 3 bases and 1 base, with 6 bases remaining between them. The CDR3 consists of 13 residues. Germline CDR1 SNHLY, CDR2 FYNNEI. CDR3 DNA: TGTGCCAGCAGTGACACATTCCAAGAGACCCAGTACTTC. This codes for CASSDTFQETQYF.

This chain's CDR3 is CATSDFRGGETQYF. The CDR3 region has the DNA TGTGCCACCAGTGATTTTCGGGGGGGAGAGACCCAGTACTTC. V is TRBV24-1 and J is TRBJ2-5; 8 bases match TRBD2. Trimming cost V 1 base and J 4 bases; bases outside gene matches: 1. The CDR3 consists of 14 residues. In germline, CDR1 is KGHDR, CDR2 SFDVKD.

V is TRBV4-3 and J is TRBJ2-3, with D perhaps TRBD1 (5 bases). Trimming pared 0 bases from V and 4 bases from J, leaving 11 bases between. CDR1 and CDR2 from the germline V gene are LGHNA and YSLEER. This CDR3 spans 15 amino acids. The DNA for the CDR3 is TGCGCCAGCAGCCAAGATCAGGGATCGGCAGATACGCAGTATTTT. Protein sequence: CASSQDQGSADTQYF.

The V call is TRBV5-1, the J call TRBJ2-5; the match to TRBD2 covers 7 bases. Trimming removed 4 bases from V and 0 bases from J; junction bases left unmatched: 6. Germline lookup yields CDR1 SGHRS and CDR2 YFSETQ. There are 15 residues in the CDR3. The CDR3 here is CASSRHLADQETQYF. CDR3 sequence (DNA): TGCGCCAGCAGCAGGCACCTAGCGGACCAAGAGACCCAGTACTTC.

The genes are TRBV29-1 and TRBJ2-2; D may match TRBD1 or TRBD2 (5 bases each). Between the trimmed V and J ends, which lost 0 bases and 6 bases, there was a span of 14 bases. Germline lookup yields CDR1 SQVTM and CDR2 ANQGSEA. The CDR3 loop spans 15 amino acids. CDR3 sequence: CSVEDHAGRAGELFF. The CDR3 DNA reads TGCAGCGTTGAAGATCACGCAGGGCGGGCCGGGGAGCTGTTTTTT.

The chain uses TRBV6-2 or TRBV6-3 and TRBJ2-5; 7 bases align to TRBD1. The CDR3 length is 16 residues. Germline V gene data show CDR1 as MNHEY and CDR2 as SVGEGT. J lost 5 bases, V lost 2 bases, and 11 bases had no gene match. As DNA, the CDR3 is TGTGCCAGCAGTTACCAACCCAGGGGGATCGGGGAGACCCAGTACTTC. Amino acids: CASSYQPRGIGETQYF.

This clone has only a few counts. V gene TRBV11-2 combines with J gene TRBJ1-6, with 7 bases that match TRBD1. The CDR3 consists of 14 residues. From germline, CDR1 is SGHAT and CDR2 FQNNGV. With 4 bases clipped from V and 9 bases from J, the junction kept 6 bases outside the gene matches. The CDR3 loop is CASSWDSSSSPLHF. The CDR3 region has the DNA TGTGCCAGCAGCTGGGACAGTAGTTCTTCACCCCTCCACTTT.

The rearrangement links TRBV5-4 to TRBJ2-2; the match to TRBD2 covers 8 bases. The CDR3 length is 14 residues. V was clipped by 3 bases and J by 4 bases; unmatched bases: 2. Germline values: CDR1 SGHNT, CDR2 YYREEE (reference sequence). In DNA, the CDR3 is TGTGCCAGCAGCTCCGCGGGGGGCACCGGGGAGCTGTTTTTT. Residues: CASSSAGGTGELFF.

The J gene is TRBJ1-4, the V gene TRBV24-1; no clear D gene. CDR3 size: 15 residues. Deletions cut 2 bases from V and 8 bases from J, with 14 bases between. CDR1 is KGHDR, CDR2 SFDVKD, per germline. The CDR3 DNA reads as TGTGCCACCAGTGATTCGGGCGGCGAGGGAGAAAAACTGTTTTTT. The encoded protein is CATSDSGGEGEKLFF.

The CDR3 protein is CASSLGARANTEAFF. The CDR3 bases are TGTGCCAGCAGCTTGGGGGCCAGGGCGAACACTGAAGCTTTCTTT. The V call is TRBV5-6, the J call TRBJ1-1, with D perhaps matching TRBD1 (5 bases). This CDR3 is built from 15 residues. Germline loops: CDR1 SGHDT, CDR2 YYEEEE. The germline V and J ends were trimmed by 0 bases and 1 base, with 10 bases remaining between them.

V usage is TRBV19 and J usage is TRBJ2-5; 10 nucleotides agree with TRBD1. The CDR3 spans 14 residues. V gave up 1 base and J gave up 5 bases; unmatched junction bases: 1. Germline V gives CDR1 LNHDA, CDR2 SQIVND (reference sequence). As DNA, the CDR3 is TGTGCCAGTAGTATAGGGACAGGGGGGGAGACCCAGTACTTC. It codes for CASSIGTGGETQYF.

The rearrangement uses TRBV19 and TRBJ2-3, with D possibly matching TRBD2 (5 bases). The CDR3 length is 13 residues. V was cut by 3 bases and J by 2 bases, with 6 bases left in between. The germline V gene encodes CDR1 LNHDA and CDR2 SQIVND (reference sequence). CDR3 sequence: CASSIGITDTQYF. CDR3 sequence (DNA): TGTGCCAGTAGTATCGGGATCACAGATACGCAGTATTTT.

V is TRBV19 and J is TRBJ1-4; D perhaps matches TRBD1 (5 bases). V dropped 9 bases and J dropped 8 bases, with 19 bases sitting between them. CDR1 and CDR2 (germline): LNHDA, SQIVND (reference sequence). The CDR3 has 14 residues. The CDR3 is CASLRGGPVEKLFF. The CDR3 coding sequence is TGTGCCAGCCTCCGGGGGGGTCCGGTAGAAAAACTGTTTTTT.

The chain links TRBV10-3 to TRBJ1-1, with 11 bases identical to TRBD1. In germline, CDR1 is ENHRY, CDR2 SYGVKD. The CDR3 length is 14 residues. With V trimmed by 10 bases and J by 4 bases, 8 bases remained unmatched. CDR3 in amino acids: CATHSGTGGTEAFF. CDR3 DNA: TGTGCCACCCATTCCGGGACAGGGGGCACTGAAGCTTTCTTT.

The table lists this clone with a count of one. This chain connects TRBV9 to TRBJ2-5; 9 nucleotides agree with TRBD2. CDR1 is SGDLS and CDR2 is YYNGEE in the germline V gene. After removal of 0 bases from V and 4 bases from J, the junction contained 4 bases not matched to a gene. The CDR3 spans 15 residues. In DNA, the CDR3 is TGTGCCAGCAGCGTAGGTGCGGGGGGGCCAGAGACCCAGTACTTC. It yields the protein CASSVGAGGPETQYF.

The rearrangement links TRBV12-3 or TRBV12-4 to TRBJ1-4, with D possibly matching TRBD1 (5 bases). With 8 bases removed from V and 2 bases from J, the gap between germline ends came to 9 bases. CDR3 size: 13 residues. The CDR3 nucleotides are TGTGCCAGCCTCGGGGGGACTAATGAAAAACTGTTTTTT. Amino acid sequence: CASLGGTNEKLFF.

V is TRBV4-3 and J is TRBJ2-2, with TRBD1 matching over 11 bases. J was trimmed by 6 bases and V by 0 bases; bases with no gene match: 6. CDR3 length: 17 amino acids. Germline V gene sequence: CDR1 LGHNA, CDR2 YSLEER. The CDR3 sequence: CASSQEPRTGGPGELFF. The CDR3 DNA reads TGCGCCAGCAGCCAAGAGCCCCGGACAGGGGGCCCCGGGGAGCTGTTTTTT.

CDR3 sequence reads: CASSRDRGWGEQYV. CDR3 coding DNA: TGTGCCAGCAGTAGGGACAGGGGTTGGGGCGAGCAGTACGTC. V is TRBV6-5 and J is TRBJ2-7; 10 bases map to TRBD1. The V and J ends lost 5 bases and 6 bases, in that order; junction bases with no gene match: 7. This CDR3 is built from 14 residues. Germline V lookup: CDR1 MNHEY, CDR2 SVGAGI.

The chain employs TRBV7-3 and TRBJ1-1; possible D gene TRBD1, 6 bases. In germline, CDR1 is SGHTA, CDR2 FQGTGA. Between the trimmed V and J ends, which lost 6 bases and 2 bases, there was a span of 10 bases. The CDR3 contains 13 residues. The CDR3 DNA follows: TGTGCCAGCAGGGACAGTTTCAACACTGAAGCTTTCTTT. As protein: CASRDSFNTEAFF.

The rearrangement joins TRBV29-1 to TRBJ2-1, with TRBD1 identical over 7 bases. Germline assignment: CDR1 SQVTM and CDR2 ANQGSEA. The CDR3 sequence is 12 residues long. V lost 7 bases, J lost 5 bases, and 5 bases stayed unmatched. The CDR3 region is CSDRDRHNEQFF. Here the CDR3 DNA reads TGCAGCGACCGGGACAGACACAATGAGCAGTTCTTC.

J is TRBJ1-1 and V is TRBV18, with D possibly TRBD1 on 6 matching bases. CDR1 is KGHSH, CDR2 LQKENI, per germline. Between the trimmed V and J ends, which lost 3 bases and 4 bases, there was a span of 12 bases. This CDR3 region has 14 residues. The CDR3 nucleotides read TGTGCCAGCTCACCGCTGACAGGATTCACTGAAGCTTTCTTT. It yields the protein CASSPLTGFTEAFF.

The chain uses TRBV6-5 and TRBJ1-2; no clear D gene. V lost 6 bases and J lost 4, with 12 bases in between. Germline-derived CDR1 and CDR2 are MNHEY and SVGAGI. The CDR3 has 13 residues. This chain's CDR3 is CASRSAATYGYTF. The CDR3 DNA is TGTGCCAGCAGGTCCGCAGCTACCTATGGCTACACCTTC.